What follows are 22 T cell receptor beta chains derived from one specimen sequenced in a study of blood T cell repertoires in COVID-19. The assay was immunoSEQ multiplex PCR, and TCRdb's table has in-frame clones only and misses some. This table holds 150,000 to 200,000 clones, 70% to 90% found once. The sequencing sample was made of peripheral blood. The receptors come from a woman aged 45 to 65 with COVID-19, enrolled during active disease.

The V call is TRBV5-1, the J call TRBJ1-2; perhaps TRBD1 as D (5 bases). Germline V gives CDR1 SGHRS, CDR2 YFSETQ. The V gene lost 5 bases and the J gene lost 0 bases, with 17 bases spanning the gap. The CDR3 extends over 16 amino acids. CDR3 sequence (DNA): TGCGCCAGCAGTTCCGGGGGACGGACTTCTAACTATGGCTACACCTTC. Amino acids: CASSSGGRTSNYGYTF. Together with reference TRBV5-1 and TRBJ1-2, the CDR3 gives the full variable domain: KAGVTQTPRYLIKTRGQQVTLSCSPISGHRSVSWYQQTPGQGLQFLFEYFSETQRNKGNFPGRFSGRQFSNSRSEMNVSTLELGDSALYLCASSSGGRTSNYGYTFGSGTRLTVV.

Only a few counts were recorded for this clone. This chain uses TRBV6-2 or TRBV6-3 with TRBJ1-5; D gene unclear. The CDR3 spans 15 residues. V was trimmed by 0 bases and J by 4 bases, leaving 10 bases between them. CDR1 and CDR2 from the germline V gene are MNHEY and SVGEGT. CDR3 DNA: TGTGCCAGCAGTTACTCGGGAGGGTATAATCAGCCCCAGCATTTT. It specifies CASSYSGGYNQPQHF.

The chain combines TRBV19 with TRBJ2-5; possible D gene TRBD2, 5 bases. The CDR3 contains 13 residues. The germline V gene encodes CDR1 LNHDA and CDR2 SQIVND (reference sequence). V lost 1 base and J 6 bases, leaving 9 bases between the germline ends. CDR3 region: CASSIALAQTQYF. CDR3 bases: TGTGCCAGTAGTATAGCCCTAGCCCAGACCCAGTACTTC. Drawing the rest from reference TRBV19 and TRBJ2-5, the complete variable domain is DGGITQSPKYLFRKEGQNVTLSCEQNLNHDAMYWYRQDPGQGLRLIYYSQIVNDFQKGDIAEGYSVSREKKESFPLTVTSAQKNPTAFYLCASSIALAQTQYFGPGTRLLVL.

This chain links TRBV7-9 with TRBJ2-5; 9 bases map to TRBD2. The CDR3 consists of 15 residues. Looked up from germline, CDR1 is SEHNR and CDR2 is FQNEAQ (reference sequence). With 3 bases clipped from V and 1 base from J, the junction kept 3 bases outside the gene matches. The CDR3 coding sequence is TGTGCCAGCAGCTTGCTAGCGGGGTCCCAAGAGACCCAGTACTTC. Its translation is CASSLLAGSQETQYF.

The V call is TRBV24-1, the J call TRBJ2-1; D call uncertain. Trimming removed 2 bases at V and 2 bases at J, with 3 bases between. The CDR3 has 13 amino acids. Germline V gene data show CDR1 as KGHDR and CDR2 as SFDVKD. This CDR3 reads CATSDSAYNEQFF. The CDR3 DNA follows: TGTGCCACCAGTGATTCCGCCTACAATGAGCAGTTCTTC.

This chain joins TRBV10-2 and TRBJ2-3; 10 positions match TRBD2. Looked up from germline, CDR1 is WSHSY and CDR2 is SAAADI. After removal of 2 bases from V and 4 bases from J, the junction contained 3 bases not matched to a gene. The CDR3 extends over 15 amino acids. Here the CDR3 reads CASSERGLAADTQYF. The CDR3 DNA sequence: TGCGCCAGCAGTGAGCGAGGACTAGCGGCAGATACGCAGTATTTT.

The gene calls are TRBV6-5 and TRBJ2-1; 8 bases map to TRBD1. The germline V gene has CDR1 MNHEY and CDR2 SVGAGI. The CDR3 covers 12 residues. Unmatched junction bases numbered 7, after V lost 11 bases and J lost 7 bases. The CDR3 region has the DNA TGTGCCGTCCAGGGGGCGTTGAATGAGCAGTTCTTC. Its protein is CAVQGALNEQFF.

The CDR3 DNA is TGCGCCAGCAGCGGAATACGGGACAGGGGGCATGATGGAAACACCATATATTTT. Encoded protein: CASSGIRDRGHDGNTIYF. The chain uses TRBV5-1 and TRBJ1-3; 12 bases match TRBD1. V was clipped by 4 bases and J by 3 bases; unmatched bases: 11. There are 18 residues in the CDR3. The germline V gene has CDR1 SGHRS and CDR2 YFSETQ.

The CDR3 nucleotides read TGTGCCAGCAGCGTCGGACAGGGCCAAAGCACAGATACGCAGTATTTT. Its protein product is CASSVGQGQSTDTQYF. The chain employs TRBV28 and TRBJ2-3; the match to TRBD1 covers 8 bases. Losses at the gene ends were 6 bases for V and 0 bases for J; bases not matched to a gene: 8. The CDR3 contains 16 residues. Germline CDR1 reads MDHEN; CDR2 reads SYDVKM.

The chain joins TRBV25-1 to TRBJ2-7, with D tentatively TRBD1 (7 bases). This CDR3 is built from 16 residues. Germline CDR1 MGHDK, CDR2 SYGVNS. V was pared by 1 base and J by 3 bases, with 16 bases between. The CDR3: CASSEFGRGDGYEQYF. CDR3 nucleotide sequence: TGTGCCAGCAGTGAATTCGGCAGGGGGGATGGCTACGAGCAGTACTTC.

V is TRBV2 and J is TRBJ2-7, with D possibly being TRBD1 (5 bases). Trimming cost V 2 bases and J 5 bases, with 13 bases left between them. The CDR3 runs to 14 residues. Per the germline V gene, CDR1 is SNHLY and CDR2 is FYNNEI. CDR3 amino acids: CASSELGQINEQYF. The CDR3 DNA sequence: TGTGCCAGCAGTGAACTCGGACAAATCAACGAGCAGTACTTC.

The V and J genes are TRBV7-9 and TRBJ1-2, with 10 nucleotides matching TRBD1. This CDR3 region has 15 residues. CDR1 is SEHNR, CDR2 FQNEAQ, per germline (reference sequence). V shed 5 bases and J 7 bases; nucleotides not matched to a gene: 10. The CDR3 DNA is TGTGCCAGCAGCAACAGACAGGGGGCAGGTAGTGGCTACACCTTC. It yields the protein CASSNRQGAGSGYTF.

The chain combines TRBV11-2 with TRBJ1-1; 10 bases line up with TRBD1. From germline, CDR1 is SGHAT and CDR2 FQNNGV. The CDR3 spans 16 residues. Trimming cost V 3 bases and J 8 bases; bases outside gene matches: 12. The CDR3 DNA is TGTGCCAGCAGCTTCATCCCGGGACAGGGGTCGGAGGAAGCTTTCTTT. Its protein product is CASSFIPGQGSEEAFF.

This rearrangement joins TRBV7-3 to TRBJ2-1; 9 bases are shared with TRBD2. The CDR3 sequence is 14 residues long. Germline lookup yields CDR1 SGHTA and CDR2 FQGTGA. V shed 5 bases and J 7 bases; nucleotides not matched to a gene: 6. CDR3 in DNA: TGTGCCAGCAGCCACGCGGGGGGGCTGAATGAGCAGTTCTTC. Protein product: CASSHAGGLNEQFF.

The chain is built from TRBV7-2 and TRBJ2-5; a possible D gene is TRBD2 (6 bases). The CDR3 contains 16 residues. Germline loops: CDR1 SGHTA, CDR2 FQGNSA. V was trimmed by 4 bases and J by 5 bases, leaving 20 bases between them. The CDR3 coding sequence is TGTGCCAGCAGCTCCGTAACCGGGACTGCTGGGGAGACCCAGTACTTC. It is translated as CASSSVTGTAGETQYF.

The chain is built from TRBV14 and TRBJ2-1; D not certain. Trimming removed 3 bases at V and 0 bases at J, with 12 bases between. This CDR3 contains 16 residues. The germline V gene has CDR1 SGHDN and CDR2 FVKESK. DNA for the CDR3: TGTGCCAGCAGCCACCAAGTCACATACTCCTACAATGAGCAGTTCTTC. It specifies CASSHQVTYSYNEQFF.

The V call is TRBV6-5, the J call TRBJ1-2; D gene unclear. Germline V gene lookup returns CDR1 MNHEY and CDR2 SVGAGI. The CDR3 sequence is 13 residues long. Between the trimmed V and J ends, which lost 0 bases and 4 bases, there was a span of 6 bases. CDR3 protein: CASSYSRSYGYTF. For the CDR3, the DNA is TGTGCCAGCAGTTACTCCAGGTCCTATGGCTACACCTTC.

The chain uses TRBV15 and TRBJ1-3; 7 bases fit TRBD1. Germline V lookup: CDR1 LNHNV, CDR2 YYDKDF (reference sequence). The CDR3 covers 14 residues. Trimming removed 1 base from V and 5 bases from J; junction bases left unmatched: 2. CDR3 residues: CATSRADRRNTIYF. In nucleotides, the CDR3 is TGTGCCACCAGCAGAGCGGACAGGAGAAACACCATATATTTT.

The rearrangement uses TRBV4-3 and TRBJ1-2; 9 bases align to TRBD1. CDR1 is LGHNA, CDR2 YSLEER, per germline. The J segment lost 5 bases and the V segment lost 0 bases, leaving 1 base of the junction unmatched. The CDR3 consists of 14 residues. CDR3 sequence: CASSQETGGYGYTF. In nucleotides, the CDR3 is TGCGCCAGCAGCCAAGAGACAGGGGGTTATGGCTACACCTTC.

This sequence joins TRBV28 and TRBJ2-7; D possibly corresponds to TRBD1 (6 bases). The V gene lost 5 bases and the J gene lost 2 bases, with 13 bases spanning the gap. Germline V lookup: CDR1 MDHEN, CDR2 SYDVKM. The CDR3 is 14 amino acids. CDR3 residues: CASSTRQAAYEQYF. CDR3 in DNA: TGTGCCAGCAGTACGCGACAGGCCGCCTACGAGCAGTACTTC. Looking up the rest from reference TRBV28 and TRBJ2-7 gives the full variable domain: DVKVTQSSRYLVKRTGEKVFLECVQDMDHENMFWYRQDPGLGLRLIYFSYDVKMKEKGDIPEGYSVSREKKERFSLILESASTNQTSMYLCASSTRQAAYEQYFGPGTRLTVT.

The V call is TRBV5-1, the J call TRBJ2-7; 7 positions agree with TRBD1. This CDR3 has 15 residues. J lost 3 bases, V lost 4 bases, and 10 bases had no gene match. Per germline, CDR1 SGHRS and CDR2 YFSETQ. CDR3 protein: CASSVTGTVNYEQYF. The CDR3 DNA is TGCGCCAGCAGCGTTACCGGGACAGTTAACTACGAGCAGTACTTC. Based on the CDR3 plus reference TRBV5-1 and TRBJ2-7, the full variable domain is KAGVTQTPRYLIKTRGQQVTLSCSPISGHRSVSWYQQTPGQGLQFLFEYFSETQRNKGNFPGRFSGRQFSNSRSEMNVSTLELGDSALYLCASSVTGTVNYEQYFGPGTRLTVT.

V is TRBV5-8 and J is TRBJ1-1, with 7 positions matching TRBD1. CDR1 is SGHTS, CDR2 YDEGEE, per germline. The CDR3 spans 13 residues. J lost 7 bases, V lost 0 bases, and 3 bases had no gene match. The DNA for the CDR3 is TGTGCCAGCAGCTTGGAGGGGGCGAGTGAAGCTTTCTTT. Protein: CASSLEGASEAFF.